Described below is a single TCR beta chain sequence and its context. From RNA transcripts, TCR beta CDR3 regions were amplified. Researchers ran a first-round RT-PCR on the TCR CDR3 using the HTBI primer set. TCRdb re-called the multiplex PCR reads with MiXCR, one entry per CDR3 protein. The repertoire includes 500,000 to 800,000 distinct CDR3 sequences, roughly 15% of them detected once, and around 13% sits in the top ten. The sample comes from a study of T cells in Graves' hyperthyroidism and ophthalmopathy. The CDR3 runs to 19 residues. Germline values: CDR1 SGHAT, CDR2 FQNNGV. Trimming removed 2 bases at V and 6 bases at J, with 28 bases between. A patient was excluded if there was uncontrolled infection, other autoimmune disease, pregnancy or lactation. The PBMCs were taken from more than 8 ml of fresh peripheral blood.

V and J are TRBV11-2 and TRBJ1-1, with D unclear. The material sequenced was blood. This sequence originates from a woman aged 50 to 60 with Graves' ophthalmopathy. The CDR3 region is CASSLYYSKGRVKHAEAFF. The CDR3 region has the DNA TGTGCCAGCAGCTTATACTACTCGAAAGGGCGGGTGAAACACGCTGAAGCTTTCTTT.